These T cell receptor beta chains were read from a single sample in a study of blood T cells in healthy people across ages. A single record per CDR3 protein comes from TCRdb applying MiXCR to the 5' RACE reads. This repertoire shows hundreds of thousands of distinct CDR3 sequences, about 42% found once; its top ten account for about 19%. The sample was blood. The receptors were sampled from a man aged 60-69 years in good health. Both conserved end residues are trimmed from each CDR3.

TRBV29-1	TRBJ1-2	SVVMEIDYGHT
TRBV7-8	.	ASSLAISQFYEQY
TRBV7-8	TRBJ2-2	ASSSRAGQGGTGELF
TRBV2	TRBJ1-5	ASSQGQPQH
TRBV12-3/TRBV12-4	TRBJ2-3	ASRGLEEITQY
TRBV6-2/TRBV6-3	TRBJ1-1	ASSYPQLKPLNTEAF
TRBV29-1	TRBJ2-7	SGTGDSYEQY
TRBV9	TRBJ1-2	ASSVGEHRPYGYT
TRBV18	TRBJ1-1	ASSPFQSEAF
TRBV18	TRBJ1-2	ASSTGTGRHGYT
TRBV4-1	TRBJ2-1	ASSQGPTYNEQF
TRBV7-2	TRBJ2-5	ASSLGVSDPRKTQY
TRBV6-1	TRBJ2-7	ASGWKQGSQY
TRBV28	TRBJ1-2	ASLGSDYGYT
TRBV5-1	TRBJ2-7	ASRKISDEQY